This TCR beta chain emerged from a study of blood T cells in healthy people across ages. A sample-barcoded 5' primer and a J-beta primer mix were used in a second PCR of roughly 7 to 11 cycles. Every cDNA was tagged by a template-switch adaptor with 12 random nucleotides. TCRdb passed the 5' RACE reads through MiXCR, listing each CDR3 protein once. The data hold about 780,000 distinct CDR3 sequences, with around 24% observed a single time. Regarding the study as a whole: The recorded TCR beta diversity per million T cells decreased in a roughly linear manner with age.

As to this clonotype: Its antigen is currently unknown.

CDR3 length: 13 amino acids. Trimming pared 5 bases from V and 9 bases from J, leaving 14 bases between. Germline V lookup: CDR1 MNHEY, CDR2 SVGAGI. This sample was shared with a second study, whose subject was T cells of mothers and their children. From that second work: Sequencing got over 8.5 million TCR beta CDR3 reads from each mother and roughly 3 million from each child.

The V call is TRBV6-5, the J call TRBJ2-1, with a possible D match to TRBD2 (6 bases). The specimen sequenced was blood. The origin of this receptor is a boy aged 5-17 years in good health. CDR3 amino acids: CASSLFGGGEQFF. CDR3 DNA: TGTGCCAGCAGTCTCTTCGGGGGTGGTGAGCAGTTCTTC.